These 9 T cell receptor beta chains were sequenced from one sample in a study of OX40 agonist ivuxolimab in advanced cancers. Only in-frame clones appear in the TCRdb table, and some are missing; sequencing was by immunoSEQ multiplex PCR. The sample comprises around 100,000 clones, approximately 89% of which are singletons, and 0.15% to 0.2% rests with the top ten. The starting material was CD4+ or CD8+ T cells sorted from blood, obtained in a trial of the OX40 agonist ivuxolimab. These receptors came from an adult with an advanced solid tumor such as melanoma, head and neck, liver or kidney cancer.

V usage is TRBV5-1 and J usage is TRBJ2-2; D is unresolved. Germline CDR1 and CDR2: SGHRS and YFSETQ. Trimming removed 3 bases from V and 0 bases from J, with 15 bases in between. The CDR3 has 17 amino acids. The DNA of the CDR3 is TGCGCCAGCAGCTCTACATTGCAGGCTGCGAACACCGGGGAGCTGTTTTTT. Translation gives CASSSTLQAANTGELFF.

The chain is built from TRBV11-3 and TRBJ2-2; 9 bases align to TRBD1. This CDR3 is built from 16 residues. The V gene end was trimmed by 2 bases and the J gene end by 6 bases; junction bases not matched to a gene: 7. Germline CDR1 and CDR2: SGHNT and YENEEA. The CDR3 region is CASSLPGQGRAGELFF. CDR3 DNA: TGTGCCAGCAGCTTACCTGGACAGGGGCGGGCCGGGGAGCTGTTTTTT. The full variable domain, with the rest looked up from reference TRBV11-3 and TRBJ2-2, is EAGVVQSPRYKIIEKKQPVAFWCNPISGHNTLYWYLQNLGQGPELLIRYENEEAVDDSQLPKDRFSAERLKGVDSTLKIQPAELGDSAVYLCASSLPGQGRAGELFFGEGSRLTVL.

J is TRBJ1-1 and V is TRBV7-9; D is undetermined. Trimming removed 5 bases from V and 4 bases from J, with 11 bases in between. The CDR3 sequence is 13 residues long. Germline V lookup: CDR1 SEHNR, CDR2 FQNEAQ (reference sequence). DNA for the CDR3: TGTGCCAGCAGCCTCGCTTGGGGCACTGAAGCTTTCTTT. Residues: CASSLAWGTEAFF.

The J gene is TRBJ2-1, the V gene TRBV7-2; either TRBD1 or TRBD2 may fit D (5 bases each). CDR3 length: 15 residues. V lost 4 bases and J lost 5, with 15 bases in between. CDR1 SGHTA and CDR2 FQGNSA come from the germline V gene. CDR3 DNA: TGTGCCAGCAGCTCCCGGCCCGGGACGCACAATGAGCAGTTCTTC. Translated, it gives CASSSRPGTHNEQFF.

The rearrangement joins TRBV20-1 to TRBJ2-1, with D perhaps TRBD2 (6 bases). From germline, CDR1 is DFQATT and CDR2 SNEGSKA (reference sequence). V lost 3 bases, J lost 10 bases, and 10 bases lay in between. This CDR3 region has 11 residues. The CDR3 region has the DNA TGCAGTGCTAGCGGGAGTTCGGAGCAGTTCTTC. This translates into CSASGSSEQFF.

This chain joins TRBV5-1 and TRBJ2-3; unclear D gene. This CDR3 has 12 residues. The V end lost 8 bases, the J end lost 0 bases, and 7 bases lay between the germline ends. CDR1 and CDR2 from the germline V gene are SGHRS and YFSETQ. CDR3 sequence reads: CASQGSTDTQYF. In DNA form, the CDR3 reads TGCGCCAGTCAAGGGAGCACAGATACGCAGTATTTT.

The rearrangement uses TRBV14 and TRBJ1-1; possible D gene TRBD1, 6 bases. The germline V gene has CDR1 SGHDN and CDR2 FVKESK. The ends were cut back, 0 bases at V and 0 bases at J, with 11 bases in the middle. The CDR3 covers 16 residues. This chain's CDR3 is CASSQDLTGLNTEAFF. The CDR3 DNA reads TGTGCCAGCAGCCAAGATCTGACAGGATTGAACACTGAAGCTTTCTTT.

The chain employs TRBV6-5 and TRBJ2-7; 7 positions match TRBD1. CDR3 length: 14 amino acids. V lost 6 bases and J lost 5; bases outside the gene matches: 10. CDR1 is MNHEY and CDR2 is SVGAGI in the germline V gene. DNA for the CDR3: TGTGCCAGCAGCGAGTACAGGGGTAGAGACGAGCAGTACTTC. Protein: CASSEYRGRDEQYF.

The V call is TRBV5-1, the J call TRBJ2-5; D may be TRBD2 (6 bases). The CDR3 is 16 amino acids. V dropped 4 bases and J dropped 5 bases, with 21 bases sitting between them. Germline V lookup: CDR1 SGHRS, CDR2 YFSETQ. Written as DNA, the CDR3 is TGCGCCAGCAGCCCTTCGGTGGGGGGAGTTTCGGAGACCCAGTACTTC. Translating gives CASSPSVGGVSETQYF.